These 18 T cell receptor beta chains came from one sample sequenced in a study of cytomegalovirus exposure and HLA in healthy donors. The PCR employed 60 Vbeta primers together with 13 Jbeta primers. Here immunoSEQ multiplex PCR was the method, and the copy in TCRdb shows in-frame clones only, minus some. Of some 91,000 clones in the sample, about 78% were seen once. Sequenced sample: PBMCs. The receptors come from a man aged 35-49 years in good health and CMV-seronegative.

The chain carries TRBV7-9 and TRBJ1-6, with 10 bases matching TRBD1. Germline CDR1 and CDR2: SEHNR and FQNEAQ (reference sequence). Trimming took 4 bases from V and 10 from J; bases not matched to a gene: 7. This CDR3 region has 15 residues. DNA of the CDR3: TGTGCCAGCAGCTGGGGCCGGGACAGGGGATCACCCCTCCACTTT. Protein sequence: CASSWGRDRGSPLHF.

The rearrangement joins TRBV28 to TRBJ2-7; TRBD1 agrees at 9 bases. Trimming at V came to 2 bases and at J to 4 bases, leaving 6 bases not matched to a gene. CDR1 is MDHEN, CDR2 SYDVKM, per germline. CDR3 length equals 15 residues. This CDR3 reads CASSLGDRVGYEQYF. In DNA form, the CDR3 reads TGTGCCAGCAGTTTAGGGGACAGGGTTGGGTACGAGCAGTACTTC.

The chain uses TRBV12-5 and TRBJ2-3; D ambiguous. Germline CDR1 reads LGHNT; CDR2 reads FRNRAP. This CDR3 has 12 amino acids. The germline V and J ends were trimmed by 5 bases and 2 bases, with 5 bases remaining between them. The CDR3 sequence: CASGPSTDTQYF. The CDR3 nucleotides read TGTGCTAGTGGTCCCTCCACAGATACGCAGTATTTT.

In DNA form, the CDR3 reads TGTGCCAGCAGCTCTGGGAGGAATTCACCCCTCCACTTT. It encodes CASSSGRNSPLHF. J is TRBJ1-6 and V is TRBV6-6; D not certain. Germline V gives CDR1 MNHNY, CDR2 SVGAGI (reference sequence). The CDR3 is 13 residues long. V was cut by 6 bases and J by 7 bases, with 10 bases left in between.

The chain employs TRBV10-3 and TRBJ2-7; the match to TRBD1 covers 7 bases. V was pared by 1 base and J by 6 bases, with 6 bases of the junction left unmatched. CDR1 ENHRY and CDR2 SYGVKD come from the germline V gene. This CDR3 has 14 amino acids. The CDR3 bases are TGTGCCATCAGTGAGTTAAGGACAGGCGGCGAGCAGTACTTC. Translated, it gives CAISELRTGGEQYF.

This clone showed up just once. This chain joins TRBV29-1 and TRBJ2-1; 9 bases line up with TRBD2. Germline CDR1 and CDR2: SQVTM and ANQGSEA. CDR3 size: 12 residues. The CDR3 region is CVVAGGVGEQFF. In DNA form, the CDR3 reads TGCGTCGTGGCGGGGGGGGTCGGCGAGCAGTTCTTC.

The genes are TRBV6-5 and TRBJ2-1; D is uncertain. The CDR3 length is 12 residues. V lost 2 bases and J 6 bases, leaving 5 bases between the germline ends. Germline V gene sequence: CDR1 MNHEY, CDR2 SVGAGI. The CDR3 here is CASSYTGNEQFF. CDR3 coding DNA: TGTGCCAGCAGTTACACGGGCAATGAGCAGTTCTTC.

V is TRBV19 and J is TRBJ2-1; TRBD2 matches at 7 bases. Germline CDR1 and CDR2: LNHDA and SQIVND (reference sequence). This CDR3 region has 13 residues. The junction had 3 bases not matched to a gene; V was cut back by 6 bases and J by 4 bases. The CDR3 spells CASRASGYNEQFF. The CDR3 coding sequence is TGTGCCAGTAGGGCTAGCGGATACAATGAGCAGTTCTTC.

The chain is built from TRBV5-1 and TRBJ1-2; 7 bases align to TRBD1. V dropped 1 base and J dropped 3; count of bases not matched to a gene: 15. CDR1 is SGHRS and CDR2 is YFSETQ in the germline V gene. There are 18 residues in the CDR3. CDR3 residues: CASSLRAGTALGDYGYTF. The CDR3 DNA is TGCGCCAGCAGCTTGAGGGCCGGGACAGCCCTTGGGGACTATGGCTACACCTTC.

CDR3 sequence reads: CASISPAGLDGYTF. The CDR3 DNA is TGTGCCTCCATTTCGCCCGCAGGGTTAGATGGCTACACCTTC. This chain uses TRBV30 with TRBJ1-2; possibly TRBD1 for D (5 bases). This CDR3 is 14 amino acids long. The V end lost 7 bases, the J end lost 6 bases, and 21 bases lay between the germline ends. Germline V gene lookup returns CDR1 GTSNPN and CDR2 SVGIG (reference sequence).

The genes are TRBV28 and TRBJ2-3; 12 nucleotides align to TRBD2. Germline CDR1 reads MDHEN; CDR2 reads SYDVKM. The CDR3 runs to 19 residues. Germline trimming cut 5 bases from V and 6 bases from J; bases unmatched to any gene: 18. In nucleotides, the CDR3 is TGTGCCAGCAGTCCGATTACCGGGACTAGCGGGCCCACCGGGGATACGCAGTATTTT. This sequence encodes CASSPITGTSGPTGDTQYF.

The CDR3 DNA follows: TGTGCCAGTAGTACCGGACTAGCGGGGGTCTACGAGCAGTACTTC. Its protein product is CASSTGLAGVYEQYF. The rearrangement uses TRBV19 and TRBJ2-7, with 13 bases lining up with TRBD2. V dropped 4 bases and J dropped 3; count of bases not matched to a gene: 3. Looked up from germline, CDR1 is LNHDA and CDR2 is SQIVND (reference sequence). CDR3 length equals 15 residues.

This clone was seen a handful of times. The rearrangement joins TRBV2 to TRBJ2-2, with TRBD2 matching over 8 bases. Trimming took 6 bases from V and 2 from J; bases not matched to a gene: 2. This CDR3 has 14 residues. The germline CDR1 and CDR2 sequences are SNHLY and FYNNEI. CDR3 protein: CASSGRENTGELFF. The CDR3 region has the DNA TGTGCCAGCAGCGGGAGGGAAAACACCGGGGAGCTGTTTTTT.

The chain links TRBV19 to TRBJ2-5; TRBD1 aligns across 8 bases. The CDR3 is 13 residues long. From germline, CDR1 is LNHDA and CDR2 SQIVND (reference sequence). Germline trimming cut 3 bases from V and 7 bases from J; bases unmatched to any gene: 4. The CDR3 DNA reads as TGTGCCAGTAGTATTGGACAGGGCGGGACCCAGTACTTC. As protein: CASSIGQGGTQYF.

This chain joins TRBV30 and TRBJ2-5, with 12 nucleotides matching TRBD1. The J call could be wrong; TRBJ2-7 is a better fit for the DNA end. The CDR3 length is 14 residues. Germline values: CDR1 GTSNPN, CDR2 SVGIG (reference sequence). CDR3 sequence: CAWSVGTGGFEQYF. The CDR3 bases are TGTGCCTGGAGTGTAGGGACAGGGGGCTTCGAGCAGTACTTC.

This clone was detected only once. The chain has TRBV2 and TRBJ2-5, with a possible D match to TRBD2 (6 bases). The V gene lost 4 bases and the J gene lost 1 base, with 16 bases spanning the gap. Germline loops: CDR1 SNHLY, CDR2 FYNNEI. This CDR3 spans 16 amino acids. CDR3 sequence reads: CASSVKVREIQETQYF. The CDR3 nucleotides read TGTGCCAGCAGTGTTAAGGTCCGGGAGATCCAAGAGACCCAGTACTTC.

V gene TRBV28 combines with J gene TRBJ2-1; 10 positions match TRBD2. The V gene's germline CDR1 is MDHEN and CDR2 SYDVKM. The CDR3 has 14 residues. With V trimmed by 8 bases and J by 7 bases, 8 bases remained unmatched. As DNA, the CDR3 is TGTGCCAGCGGAGCGGGAGGGCCTAGGAATGAGCAGTTCTTC. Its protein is CASGAGGPRNEQFF.

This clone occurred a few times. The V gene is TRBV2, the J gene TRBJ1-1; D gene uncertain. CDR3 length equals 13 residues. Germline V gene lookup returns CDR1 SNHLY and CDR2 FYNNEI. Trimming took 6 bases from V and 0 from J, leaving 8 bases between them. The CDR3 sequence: CASRIQLNTEAFF. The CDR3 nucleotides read TGTGCCAGCAGGATACAGCTGAACACTGAAGCTTTCTTT.